The 14 T cell receptor beta chains reported below all come from one sample, sequenced in a study of immune cell composition in non-small cell lung cancer. Normal lung was taken at the farthest possible site, at least 3 cm from tumour. The table came from immunoSEQ multiplex PCR; TCRdb's copy has only in-frame clones and leaves some out. The sample carries about 6,100 clones, approximately 70% recorded once. Sample: non-adjacent lung tissue. The source is a human donor with non-small cell lung cancer.

This clone occurred once. This chain links TRBV6-5 with TRBJ2-5; D is possibly TRBD2 (7 bases). The V and J ends lost 3 bases and 5 bases respectively, with 13 bases between them. The CDR3 spans 14 residues. Germline lookup yields CDR1 MNHEY and CDR2 SVGAGI. The CDR3 sequence is CASSYGRGGETQYF. The CDR3 nucleotides are TGTGCCAGCAGTTATGGCAGGGGAGGGGAGACCCAGTACTTC.

CDR3 DNA: TGCGCCAGCAGCTTCGGCAGGGGGTATGGGAACACTGAAGCTTTCTTT. Translated: CASSFGRGYGNTEAFF. The V call is TRBV5-1, the J call TRBJ1-1; 7 nucleotides align to TRBD1. Per the germline V gene, CDR1 is SGHRS and CDR2 is YFSETQ. This CDR3 contains 16 residues. Unmatched junction bases numbered 8, after V lost 2 bases and J lost 1 base.

The rearrangement uses TRBV5-1 and TRBJ1-6, with 7 bases fitting TRBD1. Trimming at V came to 0 bases and at J to 7 bases, leaving 7 bases not matched to a gene. The CDR3 is 16 amino acids. In germline, CDR1 is SGHRS, CDR2 YFSETQ. CDR3 DNA: TGCGCCAGCAGCTTGGAACAGGGGCGGCGAAATTCACCCCTCCACTTT. This translates into CASSLEQGRRNSPLHF.

CDR3 in DNA: TGTGCCAGCAGTTTTAGCGGGGGGAATTACAATGAGCAGTTCTTC. Residues: CASSFSGGNYNEQFF. The chain employs TRBV11-2 and TRBJ2-1; TRBD2 matches 10 bases. V gave up 6 bases and J gave up 4 bases; unmatched junction bases: 6. The CDR3 totals 15 residues. Per the germline V gene, CDR1 is SGHAT and CDR2 is FQNNGV.

The chain uses TRBV2 and TRBJ2-4, with D perhaps TRBD1 (7 bases). The CDR3 extends over 19 amino acids. CDR1 SNHLY and CDR2 FYNNEI come from the germline V gene. The ends were cut back, 6 bases at V and 0 bases at J, with 24 bases in the middle. For the CDR3, the DNA is TGTGCCAGCAGCTTCCGGCAGGGGGGACGGAACCTAGCCAAAAACATTCAGTACTTC. Its translation: CASSFRQGGRNLAKNIQYF.

J is TRBJ1-2 and V is TRBV27, with a tentative D call TRBD1 (5 bases). Germline V CDR1 and CDR2: MNHEY, SMNVEV (reference sequence). V was shortened by 5 bases and J by 4 bases, with 17 bases between the two germline ends. The CDR3 covers 15 residues. The CDR3: CASSRHSGGGYGYTF. The CDR3 DNA follows: TGTGCCAGCAGTCGGCACTCGGGGGGAGGCTATGGCTACACCTTC.

This clone has more than one count but fewer than ten. This chain uses TRBV19 with TRBJ2-1; the match to TRBD1 covers 9 bases. V shed 4 bases and J 2 bases; nucleotides not matched to a gene: 6. In germline, CDR1 is LNHDA, CDR2 SQIVND (reference sequence). The CDR3 runs 16 residues. The CDR3: CASSNTGTGPYNEQFF. As DNA, the CDR3 is TGTGCCAGTAGTAATACCGGGACAGGGCCCTACAATGAGCAGTTCTTC.

This clone was seen a handful of times. CDR3 in amino acids: CAWSVDGGTEAFF. CDR3 coding DNA: TGTGCCTGGAGTGTAGACGGCGGCACTGAAGCTTTCTTT. The J gene is TRBJ1-1, the V gene TRBV30, with D unresolved. The CDR3 consists of 13 residues. Trimming pared 0 bases from V and 4 bases from J, leaving 9 bases between. Germline V CDR1 and CDR2: GTSNPN, SVGIG (reference sequence).

The J gene is TRBJ1-3, the V gene TRBV7-6; D possibly corresponds to TRBD1 (5 bases). The CDR3 spans 15 residues. Germline loops: CDR1 SGHVS, CDR2 FNYEAQ. Trimming stripped 5 bases from V and 0 bases from J, with 11 bases between. The CDR3 here is CASSRDSSSGNTIYF. The CDR3 nucleotides read TGTGCCAGCAGCCGTGACAGTTCCTCTGGAAACACCATATATTTT.

The rearrangement joins TRBV7-3 to TRBJ2-7; TRBD1 is a possible D gene (5 bases). This CDR3 has 14 residues. V dropped 2 bases and J dropped 5 bases, with 13 bases sitting between them. The germline CDR1 and CDR2 sequences are SGHTA and FQGTGA. The CDR3 loop is CASSLSPGMDEQYF. CDR3 coding DNA: TGTGCCAGCAGCTTATCTCCAGGGATGGACGAGCAGTACTTC.

This clone was recorded a few times. The rearrangement links TRBV19 to TRBJ1-5, with TRBD1 as a possible D gene (6 bases). Germline V gene sequence: CDR1 LNHDA, CDR2 SQIVND (reference sequence). V was cut by 10 bases and J by 3 bases, with 16 bases left in between. This CDR3 spans 14 amino acids. The CDR3 DNA is TGTGCCACCTGGGACATCGACTACAATCAGCCCCAGCATTTT. This codes for CATWDIDYNQPQHF.

On this clone: This specimen includes other DNA sequences encoding the same CDR3. J is TRBJ1-1 and V is TRBV4-1; tentatively, D is TRBD1 (5 bases). Trimming cost V 10 bases and J 1 base, with 16 bases left between them. Germline lookup yields CDR1 MGHRA and CDR2 YSYEKL. This CDR3 has 14 amino acids. Written as DNA, the CDR3 is TGCGCCACGCGGGGACCCCTAAGGAACACTGAAGCTTTCTTT. This sequence encodes CATRGPLRNTEAFF.

The chain uses TRBV30 and TRBJ2-3; the match to TRBD2 covers 7 bases. The CDR3 consists of 15 residues. Germline CDR1 GTSNPN, CDR2 SVGIG (reference sequence). The ends lost 6 bases at V and 3 bases at J; junction bases unmatched: 12. CDR3 DNA: TGTGCCTGCCTCCCGGTTCTGGGGGGGACAGATACGCAGTATTTT. Its translation is CACLPVLGGTDTQYF.

J is TRBJ1-6 and V is TRBV30; possibly TRBD1 for D (5 bases). Germline values: CDR1 GTSNPN, CDR2 SVGIG (reference sequence). CDR3 length: 13 residues. The germline V and J ends were trimmed by 0 bases and 7 bases, with 7 bases remaining between them. The CDR3 loop reads CAWSVQGNSPLHF. CDR3 DNA: TGTGCCTGGAGTGTCCAGGGCAATTCACCCCTCCACTTT.